Here is one TCR beta chain with its context. Using immunoSEQ multiplex PCR, the repertoire was profiled, and TCRdb retains in-frame clones only, with some absent. The sample lists 55,000 to 75,000 clones; 88% were seen once. Germline V gives CDR1 KGHSH, CDR2 LQKENI. There are 14 residues in the CDR3. Trimming removed 5 bases from V and 6 bases from J; junction bases left unmatched: 7. The data derive from a study of T cell responses to AZD1222 COVID-19 vaccine. Across the whole study: Timing groups of about 4 and about 12 weeks for second doses were pooled.

This TCR came from an adult in good health. Specimen: peripheral blood, collected on day 0 of AZD1222 vaccination. This rearrangement joins TRBV18 to TRBJ1-2; 9 bases line up with TRBD1. Here the CDR3 reads CASSFGTGGDGYTF. CDR3 coding DNA: TGTGCCAGCTCATTTGGTACAGGGGGCGATGGCTACACCTTC. Complete variable domain (other parts from reference TRBV18 and TRBJ1-2): NAGVMQNPRHLVRRRGQEARLRCSPMKGHSHVYWYRQLPEEGLKFMVYLQKENIIDESGMPKERFSAEFPKEGPSILRIQQVVRGDSAAYFCASSFGTGGDGYTFGSGTRLTVV.